This TCR beta chain is from a study of OX40 agonist ivuxolimab in advanced cancers. Study-level information: Age averaged 60 years (range roughly 23 to 85), and more than 80% were male.

The CDR3 has 18 amino acids. J lost 8 bases, V lost 0 bases, and 14 bases had no gene match. The germline gives CDR1 MNHEY, CDR2 SMNVEV (reference sequence). Blood got drawn at baseline, again on cycle 4 day 1, and then on cycle 7 day 1. Sequenced by immunoSEQ multiplex PCR; TCRdb stores in-frame clones only, minus some. In the table there are 45,000 to 65,000 clones, 81% of which are singletons. This chain links TRBV27 with TRBJ1-2; 11 bases are shared with TRBD1. This receptor was taken from an adult with an advanced solid tumor such as melanoma, head and neck, liver or kidney cancer. This material consisted of CD4+ or CD8+ T cells sorted from blood, taken in a trial of the OX40 agonist ivuxolimab. The CDR3 reads CASSLSGGTGGLGGGYTF. In DNA, the CDR3 is TGTGCCAGCAGTTTATCCGGTGGGACAGGGGGTTTAGGGGGCGGCTACACCTTC.